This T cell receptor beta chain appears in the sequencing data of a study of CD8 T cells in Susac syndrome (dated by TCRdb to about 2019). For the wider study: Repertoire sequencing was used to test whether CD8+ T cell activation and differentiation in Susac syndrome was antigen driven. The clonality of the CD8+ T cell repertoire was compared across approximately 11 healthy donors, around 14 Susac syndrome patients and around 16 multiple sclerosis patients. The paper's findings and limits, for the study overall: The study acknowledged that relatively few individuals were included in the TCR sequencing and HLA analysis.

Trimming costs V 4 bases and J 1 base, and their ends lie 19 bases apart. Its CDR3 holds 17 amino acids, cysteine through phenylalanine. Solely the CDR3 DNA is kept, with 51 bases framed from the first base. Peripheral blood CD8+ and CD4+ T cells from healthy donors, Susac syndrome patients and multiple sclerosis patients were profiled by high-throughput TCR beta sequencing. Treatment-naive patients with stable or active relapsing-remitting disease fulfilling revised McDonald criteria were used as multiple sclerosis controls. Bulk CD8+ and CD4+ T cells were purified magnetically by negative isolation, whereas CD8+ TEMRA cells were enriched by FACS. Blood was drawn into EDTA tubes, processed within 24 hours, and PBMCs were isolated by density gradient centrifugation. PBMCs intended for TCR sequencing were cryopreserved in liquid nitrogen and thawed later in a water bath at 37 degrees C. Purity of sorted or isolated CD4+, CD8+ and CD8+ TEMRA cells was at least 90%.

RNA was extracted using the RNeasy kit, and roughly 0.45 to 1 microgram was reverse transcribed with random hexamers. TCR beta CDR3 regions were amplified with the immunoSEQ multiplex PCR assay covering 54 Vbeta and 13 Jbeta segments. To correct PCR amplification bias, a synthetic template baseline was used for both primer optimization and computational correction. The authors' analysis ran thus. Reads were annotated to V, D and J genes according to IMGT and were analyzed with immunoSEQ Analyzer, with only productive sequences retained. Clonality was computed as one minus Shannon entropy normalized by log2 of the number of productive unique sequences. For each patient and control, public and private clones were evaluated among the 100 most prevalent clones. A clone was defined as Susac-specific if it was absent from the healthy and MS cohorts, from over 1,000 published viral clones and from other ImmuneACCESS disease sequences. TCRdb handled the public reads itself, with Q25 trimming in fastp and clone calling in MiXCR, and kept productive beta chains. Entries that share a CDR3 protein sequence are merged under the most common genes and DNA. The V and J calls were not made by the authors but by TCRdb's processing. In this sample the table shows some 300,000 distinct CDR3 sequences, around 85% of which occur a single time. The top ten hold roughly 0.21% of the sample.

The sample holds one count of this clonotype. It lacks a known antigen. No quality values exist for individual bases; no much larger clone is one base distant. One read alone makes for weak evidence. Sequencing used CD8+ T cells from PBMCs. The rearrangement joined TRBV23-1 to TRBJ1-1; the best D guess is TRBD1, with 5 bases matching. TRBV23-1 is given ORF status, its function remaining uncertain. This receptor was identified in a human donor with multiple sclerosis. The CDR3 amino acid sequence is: CASSPKPIIDRNTEAFF. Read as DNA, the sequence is TGCGCCAGCAGTCCAAAACCCATCATCGACAGGAACACTGAAGCTTTCTTT.